The rows below give T cell receptor beta chains drawn from one sample of a study of T cells in localized non-small cell lung cancer. The table came from immunoSEQ multiplex PCR; TCRdb's copy has only in-frame clones and leaves some out. The sample consists of more than 15,000 clones, more than 85% of them appearing once. The material sequenced was peripheral blood, taken before any cancer treatment. All receptors derive from a male donor at least 60 years old with stage II squamous cell lung carcinoma. Each CDR3 is given with its conserved first and last residue. A D gene is named only where the DNA matches it firmly. Only part of the rows carry a size: once, few, many, or a class if the clone is expanded.

d_call: TRBD1; clone_size: NA; v_call: TRBV7-9; cdr3_length: 15; j_call: TRBJ2-2; cdr3_aa: CASSFRPQGSGELFF; cdr3_nt: TGTGCCAGCAGCTTTCGCCCACAGGGGAGCGGGGAGCTGTTTTTT
d_call: TRBD1; clone_size: once; v_call: TRBV6-1; cdr3_length: 13; j_call: TRBJ2-5; cdr3_aa: CASTGTASGTQYF; cdr3_nt: TGTGCCAGCACCGGGACAGCATCCGGGACCCAGTACTTC
d_call: NA; clone_size: NA; v_call: TRBV1; cdr3_length: 19; j_call: TRBJ2-1; cdr3_aa: CTSSQPFRTGGDFCNEQFF; cdr3_nt: TGCACCAGCAGCCAACCATTTCGGACAGGAGGTGACTTCTGCAATGAGCAGTTCTTC
d_call: NA; clone_size: NA; v_call: TRBV5-6; cdr3_length: 13; j_call: TRBJ2-1; cdr3_aa: CASSLDGRGEQFF; cdr3_nt: TGTGCCAGCAGCTTGGACGGACGGGGGGAGCAGTTCTTC
d_call: NA; clone_size: NA; v_call: TRBV5-1; cdr3_length: 13; j_call: TRBJ1-2; cdr3_aa: CASSLSTNYGYTF; cdr3_nt: TGCGCCAGCAGCCTCTCTACTAACTATGGCTACACCTTC
d_call: TRBD2; clone_size: once; v_call: TRBV19; cdr3_length: 13; j_call: TRBJ2-3; cdr3_aa: CASRLAVTDTQYF; cdr3_nt: TGTGCCAGCAGACTAGCGGTCACAGATACGCAGTATTTT
d_call: TRBD1; clone_size: once; v_call: TRBV7-9; cdr3_length: 15; j_call: TRBJ2-1; cdr3_aa: CASSLEEDRDNEQFF; cdr3_nt: TGTGCCAGCAGCTTAGAGGAGGACAGGGACAATGAGCAGTTCTTC
d_call: NA; clone_size: NA; v_call: TRBV6-1; cdr3_length: 14; j_call: TRBJ1-1; cdr3_aa: CASLYVGRNTEAFF; cdr3_nt: TGTGCCAGTTTATATGTGGGGCGGAACACTGAAGCTTTCTTT
d_call: TRBD1; clone_size: NA; v_call: TRBV11-2; cdr3_length: 13; j_call: TRBJ1-2; cdr3_aa: CASSQDRGGGYTF; cdr3_nt: TGTGCCAGCAGCCAGGACAGGGGAGGCGGCTACACCTTC
d_call: NA; clone_size: NA; v_call: TRBV19; cdr3_length: 20; j_call: TRBJ2-1; cdr3_aa: CASSGGRDSFVWSSYNEQFF; cdr3_nt: TGTGCCAGTAGCGGTGGCCGGGACTCCTTCGTCTGGAGCTCCTACAATGAGCAGTTCTTC
d_call: NA; clone_size: once; v_call: TRBV30; cdr3_length: 12; j_call: TRBJ1-1; cdr3_aa: CAWGSTGTEAFF; cdr3_nt: TGTGCCTGGGGGTCCACGGGCACTGAAGCTTTCTTT
d_call: NA; clone_size: NA; v_call: TRBV21-1; cdr3_length: 11; j_call: TRBJ2-7; cdr3_aa: CASSISYEQYF; cdr3_nt: TGTGCCAGCAGCATTTCCTACGAGCAGTACTTC
d_call: NA; clone_size: NA; v_call: TRBV6-5; cdr3_length: 13; j_call: TRBJ1-5; cdr3_aa: CASSLDPNQPQHF; cdr3_nt: TGTGCCAGCAGTCTCGACCCCAATCAGCCCCAGCATTTT
d_call: NA; clone_size: NA; v_call: TRBV19; cdr3_length: 15; j_call: TRBJ2-6; cdr3_aa: CASSTQGTGANVLTF; cdr3_nt: TGTGCCAGTAGTACTCAGGGGACTGGGGCCAACGTCCTGACTTTC
d_call: NA; clone_size: NA; v_call: TRBV7-9; cdr3_length: 14; j_call: TRBJ2-1; cdr3_aa: CASSQGSSYNEQFF; cdr3_nt: TGTGCCAGTTCCCAGGGTAGCTCCTACAATGAGCAGTTCTTC
d_call: NA; clone_size: NA; v_call: TRBV7-8; cdr3_length: 16; j_call: TRBJ2-1; cdr3_aa: CASSLDKLGGFNEQFF; cdr3_nt: TGTGCCAGCAGCTTAGACAAGCTCGGAGGTTTCAATGAGCAGTTCTTC
d_call: TRBD1; clone_size: NA; v_call: TRBV5-1; cdr3_length: 18; j_call: TRBJ1-3; cdr3_aa: CASSWGTGFGTSGNTIYF; cdr3_nt: TGCGCCAGCAGCTGGGGGACAGGGTTCGGTACGTCTGGAAACACCATATATTTT
d_call: TRBD1; clone_size: NA; v_call: TRBV6-5; cdr3_length: 13; j_call: TRBJ1-2; cdr3_aa: CASSWGQGHGYTF; cdr3_nt: TGTGCCAGCAGTTGGGGACAGGGACATGGCTACACCTTC
d_call: TRBD2; clone_size: NA; v_call: TRBV10-3; cdr3_length: 14; j_call: TRBJ2-3; cdr3_aa: CAISASTSGDTQYF; cdr3_nt: TGTGCCATCAGTGCCTCCACTAGCGGGGATACGCAGTATTTT
d_call: NA; clone_size: NA; v_call: TRBV5-6; cdr3_length: 14; j_call: TRBJ1-1; cdr3_aa: CASSLPRRRTEAFF; cdr3_nt: TGTGCCAGCAGCCTCCCCAGACGTCGGACTGAAGCTTTCTTT
d_call: TRBD1; clone_size: once; v_call: TRBV7-2; cdr3_length: 16; j_call: TRBJ2-3; cdr3_aa: CASSLEGPLTTGAQYF; cdr3_nt: TGTGCCAGCAGCTTAGAAGGGCCACTCACCACAGGGGCGCAGTATTTT
d_call: NA; clone_size: once; v_call: TRBV7-8; cdr3_length: 17; j_call: TRBJ1-5; cdr3_aa: CASSPLMGLNSNQPQHF; cdr3_nt: TGTGCCAGCAGCCCACTTATGGGTCTTAATAGCAATCAGCCCCAGCATTTT